This record looks at one T cell receptor (beta chain) sequence and its context. The source of the sample is a study of CD8 T cells in Susac syndrome. Per germline, CDR1 LGHDT and CDR2 YNNKEL (reference sequence). V was pared by 5 bases and J by 4 bases, with 9 bases between. This CDR3 comprises 13 residues. Matching for age and sex applied to the controls, who were healthy donors. TEMRA cells were FACS-enriched, unlike CD8+ and CD4+ T cells, which were negatively isolated. cDNA came from about 0.5 to 1 ug RNA primed by random hexamers. TCRdb ran MiXCR on the immunoSEQ multiplex PCR reads and lists one entry per CDR3 protein. This table holds roughly 200,000 distinct CDR3 sequences, 85% to 95% found once.

Source material: CD4+ T cells from PBMCs. The clonotype was recovered from a human donor in good health. The chain employs TRBV3-1 and TRBJ1-5; D is undetermined. The CDR3 loop is CASSRAMNQPQHF. CDR3 bases: TGTGCCAGCAGCAGGGCTATGAATCAGCCCCAGCATTTT.